Listed below are T cell receptor beta chains from one sample, sequenced in a study of blood T cell repertoires in COVID-19. The method was immunoSEQ multiplex PCR; TCRdb's version includes in-frame clones alone and lacks a portion of them. Seen here are 250,000 to 300,000 clones, 85% to 90% observed once, and the top ten hold 3.6%. The source material was peripheral blood. These receptors came from a man younger than 30 with active or convalescent COVID-19. Each CDR3 is given with its conserved first and last residue. The size field is filled for only some rows; it gives once, few, many or a size class.

TRBJ2-1 TRBV27 NA CASSWVPGLTYNEQFF
TRBJ1-3 TRBV5-6 NA CASSFQSRGQGQNTIYF
TRBJ2-5 TRBV4-1 NA CASSPPPGGGLGQETQYF
TRBJ1-5 TRBV6-2/TRBV6-3 NA CASSYLKQGVNQPQHF
TRBJ2-4 TRBV30 NA CAWSARGLLQFVQYF
TRBJ2-2 TRBV6-1 once CASTIGVNTGELFF
TRBJ1-1 TRBV27 NA CASSLSPTAKTEAFF
TRBJ2-2 TRBV7-3 NA CASSLMGQGVTGELFF
TRBJ2-2 TRBV10-1 few CASSEDDRVRFASGSSYTGELFF
TRBJ1-3 TRBV19 NA CASSKQYAGGNTIYF
TRBJ2-1 TRBV27 NA CASSLGTPMNEQFF
TRBJ1-3 TRBV5-6 NA CASSLGTGVGNTIYF
TRBJ2-7 TRBV5-8 once CASSLKLGRGNEQYF
TRBJ2-7 TRBV6-1 NA CASSEDWGGRGYEQYF
TRBJ2-3 TRBV7-3 NA CASSSGTSGDTQYF
TRBJ2-3 TRBV9 NA CASSVQGSADTQYF
TRBJ1-1 TRBV3-1/TRBV3-2 NA CASTGQVNTEAFF
TRBJ2-7 TRBV19 NA CASSSRPLASEQYF
TRBJ1-1 TRBV29-1 NA CSVERVNTEAFF
TRBJ1-2 TRBV5-4 NA CASSLDGGTAGGYTF
TRBJ1-1 TRBV4-2 NA CASSQAPGGVGTEAFF
TRBJ1-5 TRBV19 once CASSIEVSAGYHQPQHF
TRBJ1-2 TRBV30 NA CAWSADRGLHNGYTF
TRBJ2-1 TRBV7-8 once CASSLMGLAGGNEQFF
TRBJ2-7 TRBV19 NA CASSPDRDEGYEQYF
TRBJ2-5 TRBV2 NA CASTLYLQEGTQYF
TRBJ2-7 TRBV6-5 NA CASSQNYEQYF
TRBJ2-7 TRBV28 NA CASSLGTGYEQYF
TRBJ1-5 TRBV28 NA CASSPYGQGAHQPQHF
TRBJ2-7 TRBV7-2 NA CASSLDSGREQYF
TRBJ2-5 TRBV18 NA CASSTGTRIGSETQYF
TRBJ1-5 TRBV15 NA CATSPVRDSNQPQHF
TRBJ2-6 TRBV7-8 few CASSSGLTGANVLTF
TRBJ1-2 TRBV27 NA CASSSSHREGDRGYTF
TRBJ1-2 TRBV28 NA CASSSIGTNHYGYTF
TRBJ1-6 TRBV2 NA CASKRRGDSPLHF
TRBJ2-3 TRBV19 NA CASSTRTGGDTQYF
TRBJ2-3 TRBV30 NA CAWSHPSRGVTDTQYF
TRBJ2-5 TRBV5-4 NA CASSLTGTSHRETQYF
TRBJ2-4 TRBV10-3 NA CAISESDIRNDIQYF
TRBJ2-1 TRBV25-1 NA CASSFTRNEQFF
TRBJ1-1 TRBV14 NA CASSTGGDTEAFF
TRBJ2-3 TRBV5-8 NA CASDREFGTDTQYF
TRBJ2-3 TRBV6-2/TRBV6-3 once CASSYAAGISTDTQYF
TRBJ1-2 TRBV9 NA CASSTPGQARGYTF
TRBJ1-4 TRBV6-5 NA CASSYSGQGHGEKLFF
TRBJ2-1 TRBV5-1 NA CASAPGTSVNEQFF
TRBJ1-4 TRBV5-1 NA CASSAGQGSNEKLFF